This TCR beta chain was identified in a study of T cell responses to AZD1222 COVID-19 vaccine. Details on this clone: What it binds is unknown.

The CDR3 totals 15 residues. V lost 5 bases to trimming and J lost 4 bases, with 15 bases between them. The germline CDR1 and CDR2 sequences are SGHAT and FQNNGV. General study findings and limits: Nearly half of spike-specific TCRs reportedly go after variant regions that carry no mutations. Among AZD1222 vaccinees, only 6 or 7 were seropositive at baseline. Dominant at 160-218 and 743-854, vaccine-associated CD4 TCRs also spanned spike.

Libraries were prepared by immunoSEQ multiplex PCR; TCRdb keeps only in-frame clonotypes and omits some of them. The data hold fewer than 65,000 clones, with about 81% observed a single time. Sequences were derived from peripheral blood, sampled on day 0 of AZD1222 vaccination. The chain carries TRBV11-2 and TRBJ1-5; possibly TRBD1 for D (5 bases). The origin of this receptor is an adult in good health. The CDR3 bases are TGTGCCAGCAGCCGGGACCCCACTGGGAATCAGCCCCAGCATTTT. Translated, it gives CASSRDPTGNQPQHF.